A selection of T cell receptor beta chains follows, all from one sample in a study of blood T cell repertoires in COVID-19. Here immunoSEQ multiplex PCR was the method, and the copy in TCRdb shows in-frame clones only, minus some. The table shows approximately 320,000 clones, with approximately 90% occurring only once. The sample taken for sequencing was PBMCs or T cells enriched from blood (not recorded which). All receptors come from a woman between 18 and 29 years old who had recovered from COVID-19. Both conserved end residues are part of each CDR3. Fields, in order: D gene, J gene, V gene, clone size, CDR3 DNA, CDR3 protein. The D gene is left open where the match is weak. Clone size is shown for a subset of rows, as once, few, many or a class of expanded clone.

D: NA
J: TRBJ2-2
V: TRBV9
size: NA
DNA: TGTGCCAGCAGCGAGGGGCCAGGGGACACTGATTACACCGGGGAGCTGTTTTTT
CDR3: CASSEGPGDTDYTGELFF

D: TRBD2
J: TRBJ2-1
V: TRBV7-2
size: NA
DNA: TGTGCCAGCAGCTTAGCACAGCGGGTAGCGGGACCTTACAATGAGCAGTTCTTC
CDR3: CASSLAQRVAGPYNEQFF

D: NA
J: TRBJ1-2
V: TRBV7-2
size: NA
DNA: TGTGCCAGCAGCTTCGCACCAGTGGGGGGGGGCTATGGCTACACCTTC
CDR3: CASSFAPVGGGYGYTF

D: NA
J: TRBJ2-3
V: TRBV7-9
size: NA
DNA: TGTGCCAGCAGCACGTCGGGACACCCGACAGATACGCAGTATTTT
CDR3: CASSTSGHPTDTQYF

D: NA
J: TRBJ1-6
V: TRBV18
size: NA
DNA: TGTGCCAGCTCCCGGTCGTTGGATAATTCACCCCTCCACTTT
CDR3: CASSRSLDNSPLHF

D: NA
J: TRBJ2-7
V: TRBV5-1
size: NA
DNA: TGCGCCAGCAGCGTCGACAGTCAAGACTACGAGCAGTACTTC
CDR3: CASSVDSQDYEQYF

D: NA
J: TRBJ2-1
V: TRBV6-4
size: once
DNA: TGTGCCACCGGGGGGGACAGGGACAATGAGCAGTTCTTC
CDR3: CATGGDRDNEQFF

D: NA
J: TRBJ1-5
V: TRBV19
size: NA
DNA: TGTGCCAGTACCCTAATCCTCGAGCGGAATCAGCCCCAGCATTTT
CDR3: CASTLILERNQPQHF

D: NA
J: TRBJ1-1
V: TRBV19
size: NA
DNA: TGTGCCAGTAGTAGAGGGTGGAACACTGAAGCTTTCTTT
CDR3: CASSRGWNTEAFF

D: NA
J: TRBJ1-6
V: TRBV2
size: NA
DNA: TGTGCCAGCAGTGAATCAAAGACAGTCGTCTATAATTCACCCCTCCACTTT
CDR3: CASSESKTVVYNSPLHF

D: TRBD1
J: TRBJ1-2
V: TRBV5-1
size: NA
DNA: TGCGCCAGCAGCCTCCTGACAGGGGAAGGCTATGGCTACACCTTC
CDR3: CASSLLTGEGYGYTF

D: NA
J: TRBJ2-3
V: TRBV28
size: NA
DNA: TGTGCCAGCAGTTTAAGAGGGCCCCCAGATACGCAGTATTTT
CDR3: CASSLRGPPDTQYF

D: NA
J: TRBJ2-5
V: TRBV6-5
size: NA
DNA: TGTGCCAGCAGTCCACGGGACACAGAGACCCAGTACTTC
CDR3: CASSPRDTETQYF

D: NA
J: TRBJ2-5
V: TRBV5-5
size: NA
DNA: TGTGCCAGCAGCTCAGGGGGGTACGTAGAGACCCAGTACTTC
CDR3: CASSSGGYVETQYF

D: NA
J: TRBJ1-2
V: TRBV19
size: once
DNA: TGTGCCACCTTATACCACGTCGCGCCCAACTATGGCTACACCTTC
CDR3: CATLYHVAPNYGYTF

D: TRBD2
J: TRBJ2-3
V: TRBV19
size: few
DNA: TGTGCCAGTAGTATAGGGACTAGCGGGGTGTGGACAGATACGCAGTATTTT
CDR3: CASSIGTSGVWTDTQYF

D: TRBD2
J: TRBJ2-7
V: TRBV12-3/TRBV12-4
size: NA
DNA: TGTGCCAGCAGGACTAGCGGGGGCCACGAGCAGTACTTC
CDR3: CASRTSGGHEQYF

D: NA
J: TRBJ2-7
V: TRBV10-3
size: NA
DNA: TGTGCCATCAGTGAAGGAAGGACAGTCGGCGAGCAGTACTTC
CDR3: CAISEGRTVGEQYF

D: TRBD1
J: TRBJ1-2
V: TRBV7-9
size: NA
DNA: TGTGCCAGCAGCTTAAGGGGACAGGGTCATGGCTACACCTTC
CDR3: CASSLRGQGHGYTF

D: NA
J: TRBJ2-2
V: TRBV7-3
size: NA
DNA: TGTGCCAGCAGCTTAATGTGGGGGGAGGAGCTGTTTTTT
CDR3: CASSLMWGEELFF

D: TRBD1
J: TRBJ1-1
V: TRBV7-6
size: NA
DNA: TGTGCCAGCAGCTTAGCCCAGGGGGCCCTTGTGAACACTGAAGCTTTCTTT
CDR3: CASSLAQGALVNTEAFF

D: TRBD2
J: TRBJ2-1
V: TRBV4-2
size: once
DNA: TGTGCCAGCAGCCAAGACCCAGCGGGAGGCTCTCCCTCCTACAATGAGCAGTTCTTC
CDR3: CASSQDPAGGSPSYNEQFF

D: TRBD1
J: TRBJ1-4
V: TRBV2
size: NA
DNA: TGTGCCAGCAGTGCCCGGGACAGGGGAAGCGAAAAACTGTTTTTT
CDR3: CASSARDRGSEKLFF

D: NA
J: TRBJ1-1
V: TRBV27
size: NA
DNA: TGTGCCAGCAGTTTTGCGGGCACTGAAGCTTTCTTT
CDR3: CASSFAGTEAFF

D: NA
J: TRBJ1-1
V: TRBV6-1
size: NA
DNA: TGTGCCAGCAGTGAAGTCGGTATGAACACTGAAGCTTTCTTT
CDR3: CASSEVGMNTEAFF

D: NA
J: TRBJ1-4
V: TRBV7-2
size: NA
DNA: TGTGCCAGCAGCACAGGACAGAGTAATGAAAAACTGTTTTTT
CDR3: CASSTGQSNEKLFF

D: NA
J: TRBJ1-6
V: TRBV7-9
size: NA
DNA: TGTGCCAGCAGCTTTGGCCCCGCCCGAAATTCACCCCTCCACTTT
CDR3: CASSFGPARNSPLHF

D: TRBD1
J: TRBJ1-2
V: TRBV27
size: once
DNA: TGTGCCAGCAGAAAGACAGGGAAGTATGGCTACACCTTC
CDR3: CASRKTGKYGYTF

D: NA
J: TRBJ1-2
V: TRBV15
size: NA
DNA: TGTGCCACCAGCAGAGATCCCAGGGGTGTCAGAAACTATGGCTACACCTTC
CDR3: CATSRDPRGVRNYGYTF

D: NA
J: TRBJ1-5
V: TRBV19
size: NA
DNA: TGTGCCAGTAGTCAGGGGAGGGGAATGGGGGTTAGCAATCAGCCCCAGCATTTT
CDR3: CASSQGRGMGVSNQPQHF

D: TRBD1
J: TRBJ1-1
V: TRBV18
size: NA
DNA: TGTGCCAGCTCTGGACAGGCGAACACTGAAGCTTTCTTT
CDR3: CASSGQANTEAFF

D: NA
J: TRBJ2-7
V: TRBV5-6
size: NA
DNA: TGTGCCAGCAGCTTGGTTAACAGGAATCCCTACGAGCAGTACTTC
CDR3: CASSLVNRNPYEQYF

D: TRBD1
J: TRBJ1-4
V: TRBV11-2
size: once
DNA: TGTGCCAGCAGCTTTGCAGGGGGTGCGGAAAAACTGTTTTTT
CDR3: CASSFAGGAEKLFF

D: TRBD1
J: TRBJ1-2
V: TRBV9
size: NA
DNA: TGTGCCAGCAGCGCTACCGGGACAGGGGGCAGGGAAGGCTATGGCTACACCTTC
CDR3: CASSATGTGGREGYGYTF

D: NA
J: TRBJ1-1
V: TRBV5-5
size: once
DNA: TGTGCCAGCAGCTCGAGTCGGGGAGAAGGCGGCACTGAAGCTTTCTTT
CDR3: CASSSSRGEGGTEAFF

D: NA
J: TRBJ1-1
V: TRBV7-2
size: NA
DNA: TGTGCCAGCAGTTTGGGACACTCGAACACTGAAGCTTTCTTT
CDR3: CASSLGHSNTEAFF

D: TRBD2
J: TRBJ2-3
V: TRBV9
size: NA
DNA: TGTGCCAGCAGCGCCAGCGGGGGAAATACGCAGTATTTT
CDR3: CASSASGGNTQYF

D: NA
J: TRBJ1-2
V: TRBV5-6
size: NA
DNA: TGTGCCAGCAGCCCCGGATCGGGGGGGGCTTATGGCTACACCTTC
CDR3: CASSPGSGGAYGYTF

D: NA
J: TRBJ2-2
V: TRBV7-6
size: few
DNA: TGTGCCAGCAGCTTAGTTCAGAACACCGGGGAGCTGTTTTTT
CDR3: CASSLVQNTGELFF

D: TRBD1
J: TRBJ1-1
V: TRBV13
size: NA
DNA: TGTGCCAGCAGCCACACAGGGGCGGCAGACACTGAAGCTTTCTTT
CDR3: CASSHTGAADTEAFF

D: NA
J: TRBJ2-1
V: TRBV4-1
size: NA
DNA: TGCGCCAGCAGCCAAGAACTGGCGAAATTGGCAGGTGACAATGAGCAGTTCTTC
CDR3: CASSQELAKLAGDNEQFF

D: NA
J: TRBJ1-5
V: TRBV14
size: NA
DNA: TGTGCCAGCAGCCCCCAAGGAGTCAGTCAGCCCCAGCATTTT
CDR3: CASSPQGVSQPQHF

D: NA
J: TRBJ1-1
V: TRBV6-5
size: NA
DNA: TGTGCCAGCAGTTATCGTTCTGGGGGGACTGAAGCTTTCTTT
CDR3: CASSYRSGGTEAFF

D: NA
J: TRBJ2-2
V: TRBV6-5
size: NA
DNA: TGTGCCAGCCGGCGGGACAACACCGGGGAGCTGTTTTTT
CDR3: CASRRDNTGELFF

D: TRBD2
J: TRBJ2-5
V: TRBV6-5
size: NA
DNA: TGTGCCAGCAATTCGCGGGGGTACCAAGAGACCCAGTACTTC
CDR3: CASNSRGYQETQYF